This is a list of T cell receptor beta chains from one sample in a study of T cell responses to AZD1222 COVID-19 vaccine. TCRdb's copy holds only in-frame clones and misses some; the assay was immunoSEQ multiplex PCR. Of some 160,000 clones in the sample, approximately 92% were seen once. The specimen comprised peripheral blood, sampled on day 0 of AZD1222 vaccination. Receptor source: an adult in good health. Each CDR3 is given with its conserved first and last residue. The D gene is left open where the match is weak. Clone size, where shown, is once, few, many, or a class for clones that have expanded.

TRBV5-1,TRBJ2-2,TRBD2,NA,TGCGCCAGCAGCTGGACTAGCGGGGGGGCCGGGGAGCTGTTTTTT,CASSWTSGGAGELFF
TRBV10-3,TRBJ1-1,TRBD1,NA,TGTGCCATCAGTGAACAGGGGTACACTGAAGCTTTCTTT,CAISEQGYTEAFF
TRBV28,TRBJ2-6,NA,NA,TGTGCCAGCACTTTCAGGGGGAGGCCTGGGGCCAACGTCCTGACTTTC,CASTFRGRPGANVLTF
TRBV6-2/TRBV6-3,TRBJ2-7,TRBD1,NA,TGTGCCAGCAGTTACCCCAGCCGGGACAGGGTAGGCTACGAGCAGTACTTC,CASSYPSRDRVGYEQYF
TRBV30,TRBJ2-2,TRBD2,NA,TGTGCCTGGAGTGTACTGGCGGGAGGGCGGACCGGGGAGCTGTTTTTT,CAWSVLAGGRTGELFF
TRBV29-1,TRBJ2-7,NA,NA,TGCAGCGTTGAAGATGGCGGCTCATACACCTACGAGCAGTACTTC,CSVEDGGSYTYEQYF
TRBV5-4,TRBJ2-7,NA,NA,TGTGCCAGCAGTCGGAACCGGGACACCACCTACGAGCAGTACTTC,CASSRNRDTTYEQYF
TRBV3-1/TRBV3-2,TRBJ2-1,NA,NA,TGTGCCAGCAGCCAAGTTAGCGCCAGCTCCTACAATGAGCAGTTCTTC,CASSQVSASSYNEQFF
TRBV24-1,TRBJ1-2,NA,few,TGTGCCACCAGTGATTATAACACCAACTATGGCTACACCTTC,CATSDYNTNYGYTF
TRBV9,TRBJ1-4,NA,NA,TGTGCCAGCAGCACTACACAGGGCCGAAAACTGTTTTTT,CASSTTQGRKLFF
TRBV10-2,TRBJ2-1,TRBD2,once,TGCGCCAGCAGTGAAAGGGGGAGCGGGAGGGCCAATTTCGAGTTCTTC,CASSERGSGRANFEFF
TRBV5-1,TRBJ1-1,NA,NA,TGCGCCAGCAGCCCAGGACTCCTGAACACTGAAGCTTTCTTT,CASSPGLLNTEAFF
TRBV7-2,TRBJ1-6,NA,NA,TGTGCCAGCAGCTTTACCCCCGATTCACCCCTCCACTTT,CASSFTPDSPLHF
TRBV7-9,TRBJ1-4,NA,once,TGTGCCAGCAGCTCCGTACAGGGAACTAATGAAAAACTGTTTTTT,CASSSVQGTNEKLFF
TRBV11-2,TRBJ1-6,NA,NA,TGTGCCAGCAGCTTCTATCGCAGGGACAATTCACCCCTCCACTTT,CASSFYRRDNSPLHF
TRBV19,TRBJ2-3,NA,NA,TGTGCCAGTAGTATTGTAGGCCGCCCGGATACGCAGTATTTT,CASSIVGRPDTQYF
TRBV7-9,TRBJ1-3,NA,NA,TGTGCCAGCAGTTCTCAGGGGAGCTCTGGAAACACCATATATTTT,CASSSQGSSGNTIYF
TRBV6-1,TRBJ1-5,NA,few,TGTGCCAGCAGTGTGGGGTTTGGGGGGATATATCAGCCCCAGCATTTT,CASSVGFGGIYQPQHF
TRBV24-1,TRBJ1-2,TRBD1,once,TGTGCCACCAGTGATTCGACAGGGCAGACTGGCTACACCTTC,CATSDSTGQTGYTF
TRBV7-3,TRBJ2-3,TRBD2,NA,TGTGCCAGCAGCGCTCGACTAGCGGGAGGGTCAGGAGATACGCAGTATTTT,CASSARLAGGSGDTQYF
TRBV29-1,TRBJ2-1,NA,NA,TGCAGCGTTGACAGGACCGCGCAGGGGACCTACAATGAGCAGTTCTTC,CSVDRTAQGTYNEQFF
TRBV3-1/TRBV3-2,TRBJ1-2,TRBD1,NA,TGTGCCAGCAGCCGGGAGGGCGCTGGGACAGGGGCTAACTATGGCTACACCTTC,CASSREGAGTGANYGYTF
TRBV14,TRBJ1-2,NA,NA,TGTGCCAGCAGCTCGGCAGGGATCTATGGCTACACCTTC,CASSSAGIYGYTF
TRBV6-1,TRBJ1-5,NA,NA,TGTGCCAGCAGTGAACCTCAAAGCAATCAGCCCCAGCATTTT,CASSEPQSNQPQHF